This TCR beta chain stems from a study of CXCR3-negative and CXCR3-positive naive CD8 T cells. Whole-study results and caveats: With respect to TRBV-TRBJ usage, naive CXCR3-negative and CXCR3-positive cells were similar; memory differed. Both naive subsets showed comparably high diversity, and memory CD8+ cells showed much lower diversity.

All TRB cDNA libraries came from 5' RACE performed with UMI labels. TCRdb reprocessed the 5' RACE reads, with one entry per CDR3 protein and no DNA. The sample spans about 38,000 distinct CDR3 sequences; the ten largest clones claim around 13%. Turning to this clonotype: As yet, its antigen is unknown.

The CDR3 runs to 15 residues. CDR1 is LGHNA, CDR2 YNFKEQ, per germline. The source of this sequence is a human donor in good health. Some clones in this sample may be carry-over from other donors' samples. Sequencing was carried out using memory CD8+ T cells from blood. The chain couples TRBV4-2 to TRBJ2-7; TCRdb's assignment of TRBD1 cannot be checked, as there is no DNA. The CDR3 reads CASSQETGGPYEQYF.